A selection of T cell receptor beta chains follows, all from one sample in a study of blood T cell repertoires in COVID-19. Libraries were prepared by immunoSEQ multiplex PCR; TCRdb keeps only in-frame clonotypes and omits some of them. The data contain more than 150,000 clones, around 80% of them singletons. The sequenced sample consisted of peripheral blood. All receptors come from a woman aged 80 or older with active or convalescent COVID-19. Both conserved end residues are part of each CDR3. A D gene is named only where the DNA matches it firmly.

d_call,j_call,v_call,cdr3_aa
TRBD1,TRBJ2-5,TRBV7-7,CASSLATGRETQYF
.,TRBJ1-1,TRBV19,CASSSYRSGTEAFF
TRBD1,TRBJ1-1,TRBV5-1,CASSLISGGTEAFF
.,TRBJ2-1,TRBV10-2,CASSEPLSGGWNEQFF
.,TRBJ2-5,TRBV28,CASSFRDSYQETQYF
.,TRBJ2-1,TRBV6-6,CASSSVLASSYNEQFF
.,TRBJ1-6,TRBV7-2,CASSLDRGSDSPLHF
.,TRBJ1-6,TRBV10-3,CAISELREGSPLHF
TRBD1,TRBJ1-6,TRBV7-9,CASSLSRGDRSPLHF
TRBD2,TRBJ2-3,TRBV4-1,CASSQDRLRGGGTDTQYF
.,TRBJ1-6,TRBV5-4,CASSLGGDRNSPLHF
.,TRBJ2-1,TRBV4-3,CASSQGALSSYNEQFF
.,TRBJ1-2,TRBV19,CASTPGSYGYTF
.,TRBJ2-7,TRBV29-1,CSARQGTTTHEQYF
.,TRBJ2-2,TRBV21-1,CASSCGTSGDQNTGELFF
.,TRBJ1-1,TRBV12-5,CASGLDTGIMNTEAFF
.,TRBJ2-3,TRBV5-1,CASSSGFGDTQYF
.,TRBJ2-6,TRBV19,CASSIRERGRGSSGANVLTF
.,TRBJ1-2,TRBV9,CASSVAGPGENYGYTF
TRBD1,TRBJ2-7,TRBV11-2,CASSLEWTGSYEQYF
.,TRBJ1-2,TRBV6-6,CASSYIRADYGYTF
TRBD2,TRBJ2-2,TRBV19,CASSIIAGGTGELFF
TRBD1,TRBJ1-6,TRBV3-1/TRBV3-2,CASSQPWAGRGNPICNSPLHF
.,TRBJ1-6,TRBV10-3,CAISEGQGVSPLHF
.,TRBJ2-2,TRBV27,CASSGGQFTGELFF
.,TRBJ2-2,TRBV5-6,CASSEPGGELFF
.,TRBJ1-2,TRBV19,CASSIGEVNGYTF
TRBD1,TRBJ1-2,TRBV5-4,CASSERTGVYGYTF
TRBD2,TRBJ2-5,TRBV3-1/TRBV3-2,CASSQGYSGGAKTQYF
TRBD2,TRBJ2-1,TRBV19,CASNRGGTAYNEQFF
TRBD1,TRBJ2-4,TRBV27,CASSPGTGGRGEHIQYF
.,TRBJ1-1,TRBV27,CASSEKGEGTEAFF
.,TRBJ1-5,TRBV7-2,CASSLAEVSSQPQHF
.,TRBJ1-1,TRBV18,CASSRDGGSSSSAAFF
.,TRBJ1-4,TRBV12-3/TRBV12-4,CASSGDSPKLFF
TRBD1,TRBJ1-6,TRBV3-1/TRBV3-2,CASSQGTGGDSPLHF
.,TRBJ2-2,TRBV15,CATSRSLGELFF
.,TRBJ1-6,TRBV6-5,CASSYWSGQGNSPLHF
TRBD1,TRBJ2-7,TRBV14,CASSQTGSFGHEQYF
.,TRBJ1-2,TRBV19,CASSIQGGYGYTF
.,TRBJ2-5,TRBV2,CASSGLTGETQYF
TRBD1,TRBJ1-5,TRBV7-9,CASSLIGQGGVMNQPQHF
.,TRBJ1-1,TRBV4-1,CASSQDPRNTEAFF
.,TRBJ1-4,TRBV5-1,CASSLAGGQGYEKLFF
TRBD1,TRBJ2-1,TRBV5-5,CASSLTGGSYNEQFF
.,TRBJ1-4,TRBV5-6,CASSLGLFNEKLFF
.,TRBJ1-1,TRBV4-3,CASSLHTQGNTEAFF
.,TRBJ1-1,TRBV29-1,CSVEFPQGRVAEAFF
TRBD2,TRBJ2-6,TRBV4-2,CASSQDGYSGGVSGANVLTF
TRBD1,TRBJ2-1,TRBV19,CASEPRQGAFSNEQFF
TRBD2,TRBJ2-3,TRBV10-3,CAISDMLLAGYTDTQYF
TRBD2,TRBJ2-5,TRBV5-1,CASSLSSGVGETQYF
.,TRBJ1-3,TRBV3-1/TRBV3-2,CASSQDVSGPGNTIYF
.,TRBJ2-3,TRBV12-5,CASGLAGTDTQYF
.,TRBJ1-5,TRBV6-2/TRBV6-3,CASSYSNPGLRSNQPQHF